This T cell receptor beta chain was found in a study of T cells after yellow fever vaccination. Study overall: Low-cell-number fractions were prepared with SMART-Seq v4 Ultra Low Input. Broader study findings: Among primary-vaccination clones, most reappeared after the booster, at approximately 97% for CD4 and 85% to 90% for CD8.

This clonotype was detected ten times or more. The target antigen is unknown. V lost 8 bases and J lost 6; bases outside the gene matches: 5. Germline V lookup: CDR1 MGHRA, CDR2 YSYEKL. This CDR3 is built from 15 residues. TCRdb fed the 5' RACE reads into MiXCR, producing one record per CDR3 protein. The sample has around 46,000 distinct CDR3 sequences, roughly 7.5% seen once. The input for sequencing was CD8+ T cells sorted from PBMCs, taken less than 16 days after the first yellow fever vaccination. This sequence originates from a man between 18 and 35 years old who received the YFV17D yellow fever vaccine. The chain recombines TRBV4-1 with TRBJ2-6; 12 nucleotides align to TRBD2. CDR3 region: CASRTSGAVANVLTF. The CDR3 nucleotides read TGCGCCAGCCGGACTAGCGGGGCTGTGGCCAACGTCCTGACTTTC.